This TCR beta chain came from a study of regulatory T cells in long-lasting Graves disease. Study-level findings and limits: It was in persistent disease that TRBV28, TRBJ1-2 and TRBJ2-5 were favored.

Time point meaning: newly diagnosed GD, antithyroid drugs for less than 3 months. Isolated PBMC RNA provided the starting material for the TCR library. The CDR3 spans 14 residues. V lost 6 bases and J 0 bases, leaving 12 bases between the germline ends. Per the germline V gene, CDR1 is MNHNS and CDR2 is SASEGT. TCR beta libraries were built with iRepertoire HTBI primers and Arm-PCR of CDR3 regions. TCRdb redid the calling of the multiplex PCR reads with MiXCR, one entry per CDR3 protein. The data hold approximately 400,000 distinct CDR3 sequences, with 12% observed a single time. This clonotype was detected many times. Its antigen is not identified. These same data were also listed under a study on T cells in Graves' hyperthyroidism and ophthalmopathy. As reported in that work: Investigators excluded patients with uncontrolled infection, other autoimmune disease, pregnancy or lactation.

The origin of this receptor is a woman under 30 with Graves disease. V is TRBV6-1 and J is TRBJ2-7; possibly TRBD1 or TRBD2 for D (6 bases each). The sample consisted of peripheral blood mononuclear cells (PBMCs), taken at new diagnosis, from a patient treated with antithyroid drugs. CDR3 amino acids: CASSKGGSSYEQYF. The CDR3 DNA sequence: TGTGCCAGCAGCAAAGGGGGGAGCTCCTACGAGCAGTACTTC.